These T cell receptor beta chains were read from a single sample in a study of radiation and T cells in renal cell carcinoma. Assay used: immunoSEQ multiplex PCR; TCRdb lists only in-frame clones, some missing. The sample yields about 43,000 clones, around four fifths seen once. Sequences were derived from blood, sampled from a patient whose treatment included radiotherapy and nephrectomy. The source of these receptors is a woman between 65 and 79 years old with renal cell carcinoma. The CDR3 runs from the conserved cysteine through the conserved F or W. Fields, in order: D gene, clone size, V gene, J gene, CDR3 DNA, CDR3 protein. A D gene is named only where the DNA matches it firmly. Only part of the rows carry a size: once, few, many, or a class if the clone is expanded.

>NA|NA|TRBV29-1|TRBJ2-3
TGCAGCGCCGAGGAGGGTTCTGGCACAGATACGCAGTATTTT
CSAEEGSGTDTQYF
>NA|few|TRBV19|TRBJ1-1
TGTGCCAGTAGTAGAGGACCTGGGAGCACTGAAGCTTTCTTT
CASSRGPGSTEAFF
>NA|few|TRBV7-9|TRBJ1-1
TGTGCCAGCAGCCCTGGACAGTCTTCAGGAGCTTTCTTT
CASSPGQSSGAFF
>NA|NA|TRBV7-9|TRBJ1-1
TGTGCCAGCAGCCCCCCTCCGGTGACCGCCCCAAGCACTGAAGCTTTCTTT
CASSPPPVTAPSTEAFF
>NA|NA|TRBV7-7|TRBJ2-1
TGTGCCAGCAGCTTAAGGCGGGACGACAATGAGCAGTTCTTC
CASSLRRDDNEQFF
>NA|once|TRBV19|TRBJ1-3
TGTGCCAGTAGGCCCCGGAACCGCGACACCATATATTTT
CASRPRNRDTIYF
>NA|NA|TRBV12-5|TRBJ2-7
TGTGCTAGTGGGCGATATGCCGACGGGAGTCACGAGCAGTACTTC
CASGRYADGSHEQYF
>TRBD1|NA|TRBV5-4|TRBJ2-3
TGTGCCAGCAGCGGGACAGGGCGGGGGAAGGTAGATACGCAGTATTTT
CASSGTGRGKVDTQYF
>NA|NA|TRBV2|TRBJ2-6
TGTGCCAGCACCAAGGGGTTTGGGGCCAACGTCCTGACTTTC
CASTKGFGANVLTF
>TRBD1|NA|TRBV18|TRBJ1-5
TGTGCCAGCTCCCTGGGACAGTATAGCAATCAGCCCCAGCATTTT
CASSLGQYSNQPQHF
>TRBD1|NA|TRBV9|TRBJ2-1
TGTGCCAGCAGCCCCGGACAGGGATGGAATGAGCAGTTCTTC
CASSPGQGWNEQFF
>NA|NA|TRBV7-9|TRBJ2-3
TGTGCCAGCAACGAGGGTACGTCACCCGCAGATACGCAGTATTTT
CASNEGTSPADTQYF
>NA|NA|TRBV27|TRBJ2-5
TGTGCCAGCGGTGTTCAACAAGAGACCCAGTACTTC
CASGVQQETQYF
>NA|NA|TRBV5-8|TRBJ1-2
TGTGCCAGCAGCCCAGGGAAACAGAGACCCTATGGCTACACCTTC
CASSPGKQRPYGYTF
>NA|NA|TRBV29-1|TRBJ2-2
TGCAGCGTTGCCCTTGGCGGAACAGAGTTCACCGGGGAGCTGTTTTTT
CSVALGGTEFTGELFF
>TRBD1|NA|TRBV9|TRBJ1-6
TGTGCCAGCAGCCCACGGACAGGGAAGGAATCACCCCTCCACTTT
CASSPRTGKESPLHF
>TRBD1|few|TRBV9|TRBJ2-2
TGTGCCAGCAGCTCGACAGGGCGGACCGGGGAGCTGTTTTTT
CASSSTGRTGELFF
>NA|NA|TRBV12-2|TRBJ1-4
TGTGCAAGTCGCCCACCCTCCGGACAGGATGAAAAACTGTTTTTT
CASRPPSGQDEKLFF
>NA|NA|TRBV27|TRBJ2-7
TGTGCCAGCAGTTTAGGCAGGGGCTCCTACGAGCAGTACTTC
CASSLGRGSYEQYF
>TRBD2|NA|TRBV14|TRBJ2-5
TGTGCCAGCAGCCAAGGTGTAGCGGGAGTAGGGACCCAGTACTTC
CASSQGVAGVGTQYF
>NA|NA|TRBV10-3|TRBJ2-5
TGTGCCATCAGTGAACCCGGCGAGACGGGGGACCAGTACTTC
CAISEPGETGDQYF
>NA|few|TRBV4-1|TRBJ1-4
TGCGCCAGCAGCCAAGATTGGGGGGAAAAACTGTTTTTT
CASSQDWGEKLFF
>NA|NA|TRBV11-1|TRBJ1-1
TGTGCCAGCAGCTTTTCAGAGAACACTGAAGCTTTCTTT
CASSFSENTEAFF
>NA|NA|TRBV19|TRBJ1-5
TGTGCCAGTAGATTGGGGACCTCCATGGACCGCAATCAGCCCCAGCATTTT
CASRLGTSMDRNQPQHF
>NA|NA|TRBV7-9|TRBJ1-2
TGTGCCAGCAGCCCCGGGGGGGTGGTCGCCGATGGCTACACCTTC
CASSPGGVVADGYTF
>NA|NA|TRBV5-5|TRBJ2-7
TGTGCCAGCAGCTTGGACGGCGGGACGTTTGCCTACGAGCAGTACTTC
CASSLDGGTFAYEQYF
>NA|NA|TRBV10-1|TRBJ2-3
TGCGCCAGCAGTGAGAACAGAGGCGGGGGCGACACAGATACGCAGTATTTT
CASSENRGGGDTDTQYF